The T cell receptor (beta chain) under discussion was sequenced for a study of immune evolution from preneoplasia to lung adenocarcinoma. The study's findings and limits: Clonality was highest in normal lung, lower in later-stage lesions apparently.

This clone showed up just a few times. Its antigen is unknown. Only in-frame clones appear in the TCRdb table, and some are missing; sequencing was by immunoSEQ multiplex PCR. The top ten hold about 8.3% of the sample, which has approximately 6,000 clones, about 84% seen once. H&E slides confirmed each diagnosis, reviewed by two pathologists independently. Germline V gene sequence: CDR1 SGHAT, CDR2 FQNNGV. Trimming left V 5 bases short and J 0 bases short, with 19 bases between. This CDR3 is 18 amino acids long. This TCR came from a donor older than 65 with lung adenocarcinoma. The chain joins TRBV11-2 to TRBJ2-2; tentatively, D is TRBD1 (6 bases). Sequenced: FFPE lung adenocarcinoma in situ tissue. CDR3: CASSPPFGTPANTGELFF. The CDR3 nucleotides are TGTGCCAGCAGCCCCCCCTTCGGGACACCCGCGAACACCGGGGAGCTGTTTTTT.